Described below is a single TCR beta chain sequence and its context. Those who participated ranged in age from about 18 to 89 years and resided in about two dozen US areas. Individuals in the exposed group had encountered a COVID-19 case within 2 weeks preceding study entry. This sample stems from a study of blood T cell repertoires in COVID-19. Across the whole study: Samples of COVID-19 (acute and convalescent) were obtained from the United States, Italy and Spain.

Profiled with immunoSEQ multiplex PCR; TCRdb holds only in-frame clones, not every one. The table has approximately 200,000 clones, about 87% seen once; the top ten hold approximately 3.7%. This TCR came from a woman aged 25 to 39 who had been exposed to COVID-19. Input material: PBMCs or T cells enriched from blood (not recorded which).

The chain's CDR3 is CASSQLRGTEAFF. CDR3 sequence (DNA): TGTGCCAGCAGCCAATTGAGGGGGACTGAAGCTTTCTTT. The V gene is TRBV14, the J gene TRBJ1-1, with D perhaps TRBD1 (6 bases). The V and J ends lost 2 bases and 5 bases respectively, with 9 bases between them. The CDR3 loop spans 13 amino acids. The germline V gene has CDR1 SGHDN and CDR2 FVKESK.